These 29 T cell receptor beta chains originate from one sample sequenced in a study of molecular identifiers for immune sequencing clone quantification. TCRdb analysed the PCR reads with MiXCR anew, one entry per CDR3 protein. The table has about 510,000 distinct CDR3 sequences, roughly 24% seen once. Sequenced material: naive CD8+ T cells from blood, with Jurkat cell RNA spiked in. Subset denoted: FACS-sorted CD8+CD4-CCR7+CD45RA+ naive T cells. The origin of the receptors is a human donor in good health. Some libraries in this study had Jurkat cell RNA spiked in.

As for this clonotype: One end of the junction fails to match germline, which may point to a read error. V usage is TRBV29-1 and J usage is TRBJ2-3; D not resolved. Germline CDR1 SQVTM, CDR2 ANQGSEA. This CDR3 comprises 11 residues. CDR3 sequence reads: CRVSRGTLQYF. CDR3 nucleotide sequence: TGCCGCGTGAGCCGTGGCACTTTGCAGTATTTT.

In the case of this clonotype: A much larger clone is a single base away; this may be a read error. The CDR3 ends on some other residue instead of the conserved phenylalanine or tryptophan, so this is likely a read error. V is TRBV6-5 and J is TRBJ2-7, with 8 bases that match TRBD1. Germline V gives CDR1 MNHEY, CDR2 SVGAGI. V dropped 2 bases and J dropped 6; count of bases not matched to a gene: 3. The CDR3 has 13 amino acids. This CDR3 is CASSYGQGGEQYL. In nucleotides, the CDR3 is TGTGCCAGCAGTTACGGACAGGGCGGCGAGCAGTACCTC.

This clonotype was observed many times. V and J are TRBV13 and TRBJ2-2; D gene unclear. The CDR3 runs to 13 residues. V shed 1 base and J shed 6 bases, with 6 bases lying between them. In germline, CDR1 is PRHDT, CDR2 FYEKMQ (reference sequence). In DNA, the CDR3 is TGTGCCAGCAGCTTAGTTGGTGCCGGGGAGCTGTTTTTT. Translating gives CASSLVGAGELFF.

Notes on this clonotype: A much larger clonotype is one base distant, so this may be a read error. The chain uses TRBV29-1 and TRBJ1-2, with D maybe TRBD1 (6 bases). Germline V gene lookup returns CDR1 SQVTM and CDR2 ANQGSEA. This CDR3 region has 13 residues. With 2 bases removed from V and 2 bases from J, the gap between germline ends came to 9 bases. The CDR3 reads CSVETGKNYGYTF. The DNA of the CDR3 is TGCAGCGTTGAAACAGGGAAGAACTATGGCTACACCTTC.

The J gene is TRBJ2-3, the V gene TRBV14, with 8 bases that match TRBD2. CDR1 and CDR2 from the germline V gene are SGHDN and FVKESK. V lost 2 bases to trimming and J lost 5 bases; unmatched junction nucleotides: 6. This CDR3 is 15 amino acids long. CDR3 region: CASSQSAGGVDTQYF. As DNA, the CDR3 is TGTGCCAGCAGCCAATCGGCGGGGGGTGTAGATACGCAGTATTTT.

This clonotype has only a few counts. The chain is built from TRBV28 and TRBJ2-7; 9 bases map to TRBD2. The CDR3 totals 15 residues. Trimming cost V 6 bases and J 3 bases; bases outside gene matches: 9. Germline V gene sequence: CDR1 MDHEN, CDR2 SYDVKM. This CDR3 is CASSFRGLALYEQYF. CDR3 DNA: TGTGCCAGCAGCTTTAGGGGACTAGCTCTCTACGAGCAGTACTTC.

This clonotype was detected many times. V is TRBV27 and J is TRBJ1-5, with TRBD1 as a possible D gene (6 bases). The CDR3 has 16 amino acids. V lost 2 bases and J lost 1, with 12 bases in between. The germline CDR1 and CDR2 sequences are MNHEY and SMNVEV (reference sequence). For the CDR3, the DNA is TGTGCCAGCAGTTTAACGGGACACTTAAGCAATCAGCCCCAGCATTTT. This translates into CASSLTGHLSNQPQHF.

This clonotype appeared a few times. This chain uses TRBV27 with TRBJ2-1; possible D gene TRBD2, 5 bases. Germline loops: CDR1 MNHEY, CDR2 SMNVEV (reference sequence). CDR3 length: 13 amino acids. V gave up 3 bases and J gave up 7 bases, with 10 bases separating them. This CDR3 reads CASSLLTGNEQFF. As DNA, the CDR3 is TGTGCCAGCAGTTTGTTGACGGGGAATGAGCAGTTCTTC.

The V call is TRBV28, the J call TRBJ2-5; D is possibly TRBD1 (5 bases). In germline, CDR1 is MDHEN, CDR2 SYDVKM. V lost 5 bases, J lost 3 bases, and 13 bases lay in between. This CDR3 spans 14 amino acids. The CDR3 spells CASSPDSTKETQYF. In nucleotides, the CDR3 is TGTGCCAGCAGTCCAGACAGTACCAAAGAGACCCAGTACTTC. The full variable domain, its missing parts supplied by reference TRBV28 and TRBJ2-5, is DVKVTQSSRYLVKRTGEKVFLECVQDMDHENMFWYRQDPGLGLRLIYFSYDVKMKEKGDIPEGYSVSREKKERFSLILESASTNQTSMYLCASSPDSTKETQYFGPGTRLLVL.

The sample holds a few counts of this clonotype. The V and J genes are TRBV30 and TRBJ2-5, with 8 bases that match TRBD1. V lost 2 bases, J lost 5 bases, and 10 bases stayed unmatched. Germline assignment: CDR1 GTSNPN and CDR2 SVGIG (reference sequence). This CDR3 region has 15 residues. The chain's CDR3 is CAWSTDRGSLETQYF. The CDR3 bases are TGTGCCTGGAGTACAGACAGGGGCAGCTTGGAGACCCAGTACTTC.

This clonotype was seen only a few times. V is TRBV7-9 and J is TRBJ2-7; D perhaps matches TRBD2 (5 bases). This CDR3 contains 14 residues. Germline V gene sequence: CDR1 SEHNR, CDR2 FQNEAQ (reference sequence). Trimming removed 4 bases at V and 2 bases at J, with 12 bases between. CDR3 loop: CASSSSGKAYEQYF. For the CDR3, the DNA is TGTGCCAGCAGCTCCTCGGGAAAGGCCTACGAGCAGTACTTC.

V gene TRBV5-4 combines with J gene TRBJ2-2; maybe TRBD1 (5 bases). V dropped 1 base and J dropped 8 bases, with 9 bases sitting between them. CDR1 is SGHNT, CDR2 YYREEE, per germline (reference sequence). The CDR3 runs 13 residues. The CDR3 nucleotides are TGTGCCAGCAGCTTGTGGGGCTTGGGGGAGCTGTTTTTT. This gives the protein CASSLWGLGELFF.

This clonotype was detected only a few times. CDR3 amino acids: CASSADIRPYGYTF. In nucleotides, the CDR3 is TGCGCCAGCAGTGCGGACATCCGTCCCTATGGCTACACCTTC. The chain uses TRBV10-2 and TRBJ1-2, with D tentatively TRBD1 (5 bases). This CDR3 contains 14 residues. CDR1 and CDR2 from the germline V gene are WSHSY and SAAADI. Trimming removed 4 bases from V and 4 bases from J, with 13 bases in between.

This clonotype has just one count. This sequence may be a read error, since a much larger clone differs from it by one base. The chain employs TRBV7-9 and TRBJ2-3, with 14 positions matching TRBD2. CDR3 length: 16 residues. Germline V gene sequence: CDR1 SEHNR, CDR2 FQNEAQ (reference sequence). The CDR3 loop reads CVSSPGTSGRTDTQYF. CDR3 DNA: TGTGTCAGCAGCCCTGGGACTAGCGGGAGAACAGATACGCAGTATTTT.

J is TRBJ2-5 and V is TRBV19; D is unresolved. The V end lost 7 bases, the J end lost 0 bases, and 3 bases lay between the germline ends. The germline V gene encodes CDR1 LNHDA and CDR2 SQIVND (reference sequence). CDR3 length equals 11 residues. The CDR3 coding sequence is TGTGCCAGTACGGACCAAGAGACCCAGTACTTC. Residues: CASTDQETQYF.

Note on this clonotype: Given a much more abundant clone one base away, this may be a read error. This rearrangement joins TRBV29-1 to TRBJ2-1; 10 nucleotides line up with TRBD2. Germline loops: CDR1 SQVTM, CDR2 ANQGSEA. The CDR3 is 15 amino acids. The CDR3 sequence is CSVVGLAASYNGQFF. The CDR3, as DNA: TGCAGCGTTGTAGGACTAGCGGCCTCCTACAATGGGCAGTTCTTC.

This clonotype was counted at least ten times. The V and J genes are TRBV29-1 and TRBJ2-7, with D perhaps being TRBD1 or TRBD2 (6 bases each). CDR3 length: 12 amino acids. Trimming took off 4 bases at V and 7 bases at J, with 14 bases between the two ends. Germline assignment: CDR1 SQVTM and CDR2 ANQGSEA. CDR3 in amino acids: CSVVPGADEQYF. In DNA form, the CDR3 reads TGCAGCGTTGTTCCGGGGGCTGATGAGCAGTACTTC.

This clonotype was observed a few times. CDR3 nucleotide sequence: TGTGCCAGCAGCACCGGGATGTCCAATGAGCAGTTCTTC. This gives the protein CASSTGMSNEQFF. The gene calls are TRBV7-6 and TRBJ2-1, with D perhaps matching TRBD2 (5 bases). From germline, CDR1 is SGHVS and CDR2 FNYEAQ. Trimming took 5 bases from V and 6 from J, leaving 11 bases between them. CDR3 size: 13 residues.

The chain carries TRBV4-1 and TRBJ2-3; TRBD2 matches at 13 bases. Germline-derived CDR1 and CDR2 are MGHRA and YSYEKL. The CDR3 runs to 16 residues. The trim removed 3 bases at V and 8 bases at J, leaving 8 bases unmatched. This CDR3 reads CASSQELAGGQVTQYF. CDR3 nucleotides: TGCGCCAGCAGCCAGGAACTAGCGGGGGGGCAGGTTACGCAGTATTTT.

This clonotype was recorded a few times. V and J are TRBV29-1 and TRBJ2-7; 7 bases are shared with TRBD1. The germline gives CDR1 SQVTM, CDR2 ANQGSEA. This CDR3 has 13 residues. Unmatched junction bases numbered 5, after V lost 4 bases and J lost 2 bases. The CDR3 nucleotides read TGCAGCGTTGTCGACAGGGCCACCTACGAGCAGTACTTC. Amino acids: CSVVDRATYEQYF.

This clonotype was found many times. The rearrangement uses TRBV10-3 and TRBJ1-5; no clear D gene. V lost 0 bases and J lost 7, with 7 bases in between. The CDR3 totals 13 residues. Germline V CDR1 and CDR2: ENHRY, SYGVKD. CDR3 bases: TGTGCCATCAGTGAGTCGGGGTTCCAGCCCCAGCATTTT. This sequence encodes CAISESGFQPQHF.

V and J are TRBV10-3 and TRBJ2-3; 7 bases fit TRBD1. In germline, CDR1 is ENHRY, CDR2 SYGVKD. The CDR3 extends over 16 amino acids. V shed 10 bases, J shed 3 bases, and the junction held 16 bases outside the gene matches. The CDR3 reads CANTQVPGTATDTQYF. The CDR3 DNA is TGTGCCAACACCCAGGTCCCCGGGACAGCAACAGATACGCAGTATTTT.

V and J are TRBV3-1 and TRBJ2-7; TRBD1 aligns across 7 bases. The CDR3 has 15 residues. Losses at the gene ends were 4 bases for V and 2 bases for J; bases not matched to a gene: 8. Germline V CDR1 and CDR2: LGHDT, YNNKEL (reference sequence). CDR3 DNA sequence: TGTGCCAGCAGCCCCGAGACAGGGATAACCTACGAGCAGTACTTC. This sequence encodes CASSPETGITYEQYF.

The sample holds a few counts of this clonotype. At one of its ends the junction is not consistent with the germline gene, which may arise from a read error. The gene calls are TRBV11-2 and TRBJ2-3, with D unresolved. The CDR3 has 15 amino acids. CDR1 and CDR2 from the germline V gene are SGHAT and FQNNGV. The CDR3 nucleotides are TGTGCCAGCAGCGTGGGGTACTCCCACACAGCTACGCAGTATTTT. This encodes CASSVGYSHTATQYF.

About this clonotype itself: This may be a read error: a much more frequent sequence differs by one nucleotide. J is TRBJ2-7 and V is TRBV4-3; the D gene could be TRBD1 or TRBD2 (5 bases each). CDR1 and CDR2 from the germline V gene are LGHNA and YSLEER. This CDR3 has 15 amino acids. DNA for the CDR3: TGCGCCAGCAGCCAAGAGAGAGGGGTCACCTACAAGCAGTACTTC. Translation: CASSQERGVTYKQYF.

The chain combines TRBV15 with TRBJ2-5; tentatively, D is TRBD1 (6 bases). The V end was cut by 0 bases, the J end by 3 bases, with 11 bases between. Per the germline V gene, CDR1 is LNHNV and CDR2 is YYDKDF (reference sequence). This CDR3 has 15 amino acids. CDR3 sequence reads: CATSREWTVKETQYF. The CDR3 DNA sequence: TGTGCCACCAGCAGAGAATGGACAGTAAAAGAGACCCAGTACTTC.

The chain has TRBV20-1 and TRBJ2-4, with D possibly called TRBD1 or TRBD2 (5 bases each). Germline-derived CDR1 and CDR2 are DFQATT and SNEGSKA (reference sequence). The CDR3 spans 15 residues. V lost 5 bases to trimming and J lost 5 bases, with 19 bases between them. DNA for the CDR3: TGCAGTGCTGTGCAGATCAGGGACCTGGAAAACATTCAGTACTTC. Amino acids: CSAVQIRDLENIQYF.

This clonotype was counted ten times or more. The chain has TRBV28 and TRBJ1-5; 9 bases are a match to TRBD1. After removal of 5 bases from V and 6 bases from J, the junction contained 5 bases not matched to a gene. Germline V gene data show CDR1 as MDHEN and CDR2 as SYDVKM. This CDR3 is built from 14 residues. The CDR3 bases are TGTGCCAGCAGTCTAAGACAGGGGGGTCAGCCCCAGCATTTT. Translated, it gives CASSLRQGGQPQHF.

Points on this clonotype: The junction shows a germline mismatch at one end, possibly a read error. The V call is TRBV2, the J call TRBJ1-1, with TRBD1 as a possible D gene (5 bases). Germline V gene sequence: CDR1 SNHLY, CDR2 FYNNEI. The CDR3 sequence is 14 residues long. The CDR3 loop reads CASSEGREITEALF. For the CDR3, the DNA is TGTGCCAGCAGTGAGGGACGGGAGATCACTGAAGCTCTCTTT.